One and the same sample provided the 20 T cell receptor beta chains below, sequenced in a study of identifying expanded T cells in peripheral blood. Profiling relied on immunoSEQ multiplex PCR, and the TCRdb table lists in-frame clones only, not all of them. The data hold tens of thousands of clones, with roughly 89% observed a single time. Sequences were obtained from blood. Source of these receptors: a person between 18 and 75 years old in good health.

CDR3 bases: TGTGCCAGCAGTGAGGAGCGTTGGGGCACTGAAGCTTTCTTT. Amino acids: CASSEERWGTEAFF. The chain joins TRBV6-1 to TRBJ1-1, with D unclear. CDR3 length: 14 residues. Trimming took 3 bases from V and 4 from J, leaving 12 bases between them. Per germline, CDR1 MNHNS and CDR2 SASEGT.

This clone showed up just once. The rearrangement uses TRBV7-2 and TRBJ2-1; weak D call: TRBD1 (8 bases). Germline CDR1 is SGHTA and CDR2 is FQGNSA. CDR3 size: 13 residues. Trimming pared 6 bases from V and 9 bases from J, leaving 15 bases between. The CDR3 here is CASRIQGEGEQFF. In DNA, the CDR3 is TGTGCCAGCAGGATACAGGGGGAGGGTGAGCAGTTCTTC.

This clone appeared a single time. J is TRBJ2-5 and V is TRBV4-3; no clear D. V was trimmed by 1 base and J by 2 bases, leaving 5 bases between them. The germline gives CDR1 LGHNA, CDR2 YSLEER. This CDR3 has 13 amino acids. CDR3 residues: CASSQVEQETQYF. Written as DNA, the CDR3 is TGCGCCAGCAGCCAAGTTGAACAAGAGACCCAGTACTTC.

The V and J genes are TRBV14 and TRBJ1-4, with D uncertain. Germline loops: CDR1 SGHDN, CDR2 FVKESK. CDR3 size: 12 residues. Trimming removed 4 bases from V and 10 bases from J, with 10 bases in between. In DNA, the CDR3 is TGTGCCAGCAGCCTCAAAGACGGAAAACTGTTTTTT. Translating gives CASSLKDGKLFF.

The chain joins TRBV28 to TRBJ2-5; 9 bases map to TRBD1. Germline CDR1 MDHEN, CDR2 SYDVKM. This CDR3 is 14 amino acids long. V lost 3 bases to trimming and J lost 5 bases; unmatched junction nucleotides: 4. The CDR3 nucleotides read TGTGCCAGCAGTTTCATTGACAGGGGGGAGACCCAGTACTTC. Its translation: CASSFIDRGETQYF.

This rearrangement joins TRBV7-9 to TRBJ1-3; 9 nucleotides agree with TRBD1. V dropped 5 bases and J dropped 0; count of bases not matched to a gene: 2. The CDR3 totals 15 residues. In germline, CDR1 is SEHNR, CDR2 FQNEAQ (reference sequence). The CDR3 protein is CASSPQGASGNTIYF. In DNA, the CDR3 is TGTGCCAGCAGCCCACAGGGGGCCTCTGGAAACACCATATATTTT.

V gene TRBV25-1 combines with J gene TRBJ2-2, with TRBD1 matching over 7 bases. Trimming took 5 bases from V and 0 from J; bases not matched to a gene: 12. This CDR3 comprises 18 residues. Germline lookup yields CDR1 MGHDK and CDR2 SYGVNS. For the CDR3, the DNA is TGTGCCAGCAGTACCCAAATAGGGGGCTATGCGAACACCGGGGAGCTGTTTTTT. Its translation: CASSTQIGGYANTGELFF.

The chain joins TRBV30 to TRBJ2-1; the match to TRBD2 covers 9 bases. This CDR3 region has 15 residues. Germline values: CDR1 GTSNPN, CDR2 SVGIG (reference sequence). V dropped 5 bases and J dropped 7; count of bases not matched to a gene: 12. The CDR3 nucleotides read TGTGCCTGGGGCGGGTTGAGCGGGAGGAGAAATGAGCAGTTCTTC. This encodes CAWGGLSGRRNEQFF. Complete variable domain (other parts from reference TRBV30 and TRBJ2-1): SQTIHQWPATLVQPVGSPLSLECTVEGTSNPNLYWYRQAAGRGLQLLFYSVGIGQISSEVPQNLSASRPQDRQFILSSKKLLLSDSGFYLCAWGGLSGRRNEQFFGPGTRLTVL.

J is TRBJ2-7 and V is TRBV29-1; D call uncertain. V lost 5 bases, J lost 2 bases, and 10 bases lay in between. Germline assignment: CDR1 SQVTM and CDR2 ANQGSEA. CDR3 length: 12 residues. CDR3 DNA: TGCAGCGTTATGGACCCGACCTACGAGCAGTACTTC. Protein: CSVMDPTYEQYF.

The rearrangement joins TRBV19 to TRBJ2-7, with 7 bases matching TRBD2. Germline V gives CDR1 LNHDA, CDR2 SQIVND (reference sequence). V was clipped by 6 bases and J by 3 bases; unmatched bases: 11. This CDR3 is 15 amino acids long. DNA for the CDR3: TGTGCCAGTAGCCCCGTCAGCGGGGAGTTCTACGAGCAGTACTTC. Its translation: CASSPVSGEFYEQYF.

The chain employs TRBV7-3 and TRBJ2-5; the match to TRBD1 covers 8 bases. CDR1 is SGHTA, CDR2 FQGTGA, per germline. The CDR3 extends over 13 amino acids. V lost 2 bases to trimming and J lost 4 bases; unmatched junction nucleotides: 0. The CDR3 coding sequence is TGTGCCAGCAGCTTACAGGGGGCAGAGACCCAGTACTTC. Amino acids: CASSLQGAETQYF.

The chain recombines TRBV28 with TRBJ2-7; 8 bases are shared with TRBD2. CDR1 is MDHEN and CDR2 is SYDVKM in the germline V gene. The CDR3 runs to 16 residues. The ends lost 4 bases at V and 3 bases at J; junction bases unmatched: 11. CDR3 sequence reads: CASSWGVAGGSYEQYF. The CDR3, as DNA: TGTGCCAGCAGTTGGGGTGTTGCGGGAGGAAGCTACGAGCAGTACTTC.

By share, this clone counts as medium-sized (0.01 to 0.1%). This chain joins TRBV27 and TRBJ2-5, with 7 bases fitting TRBD2. J gave up 1 base and V 0 bases, and 8 bases lay outside the gene matches. This CDR3 contains 17 residues. CDR1 and CDR2 (germline): MNHEY, SMNVEV (reference sequence). CDR3 region: CASSLSRTGRGQETQYF. The CDR3 DNA follows: TGTGCCAGCAGTTTATCTAGAACGGGGAGGGGCCAAGAGACCCAGTACTTC.

V is TRBV7-3 and J is TRBJ2-2; D remains ambiguous. The CDR3 contains 15 residues. The V gene lost 4 bases and the J gene lost 1 base, with 10 bases spanning the gap. Germline V CDR1 and CDR2: SGHTA, FQGTGA. The CDR3 is CASSSPTGNTGELFF. The CDR3, as DNA: TGTGCCAGCAGCTCCCCCACGGGGAACACCGGGGAGCTGTTTTTT.

The gene calls are TRBV10-3 and TRBJ1-2; 10 bases match TRBD1. CDR3 length equals 18 residues. V dropped 0 bases and J dropped 3; count of bases not matched to a gene: 10. Germline V gene lookup returns CDR1 ENHRY and CDR2 SYGVKD. The CDR3 spells CAISESTDRGRFDYGYTF. CDR3 DNA sequence: TGTGCCATCAGTGAGTCCACTGACAGGGGGCGGTTTGACTATGGCTACACCTTC.

This chain's CDR3 is CASSLSRTGRQETQYF. The CDR3 coding sequence is TGTGCCAGCAGTTTATCTCGGACAGGGAGACAAGAGACCCAGTACTTC. The chain is built from TRBV27 and TRBJ2-5; 8 nucleotides agree with TRBD1. The germline gives CDR1 MNHEY, CDR2 SMNVEV (reference sequence). The CDR3 extends over 16 amino acids. The ends lost 0 bases at V and 2 bases at J; junction bases unmatched: 5.

V and J are TRBV9 and TRBJ2-1; D gene ambiguous. Trimming cost V 0 bases and J 1 base, with 8 bases left between them. The CDR3 runs 15 residues. Looked up from germline, CDR1 is SGDLS and CDR2 is YYNGEE. CDR3 sequence (DNA): TGTGCCAGCAGCGTAGAACCAATGTCCTACAATGAGCAGTTCTTC. Residues: CASSVEPMSYNEQFF.

The chain combines TRBV6-5 with TRBJ2-1; 8 positions agree with TRBD2. This CDR3 is 14 amino acids long. Germline loops: CDR1 MNHEY, CDR2 SVGAGI. The V segment lost 2 bases and the J segment 7 bases; nucleotides outside the gene matches: 4. The CDR3 sequence is CASSYEGLGNEQFF. For the CDR3, the DNA is TGTGCCAGCAGTTACGAGGGACTAGGGAATGAGCAGTTCTTC.

The V and J genes are TRBV6-6 and TRBJ2-5; D gene ambiguous. From germline, CDR1 is MNHNY and CDR2 SVGAGI (reference sequence). This CDR3 has 11 residues. V lost 1 base and J lost 5, with 2 bases in between. In DNA, the CDR3 is TGTGCCAGCAGTTACTTGGAGACCCAGTACTTC. It specifies CASSYLETQYF.

CDR3 region: CASSLGTGPQETQYF. The CDR3 DNA reads as TGCGCCAGCAGCCTCGGGACAGGGCCCCAAGAGACCCAGTACTTC. V usage is TRBV5-1 and J usage is TRBJ2-5; TRBD1 matches 9 bases. Trimming took 4 bases from V and 1 from J; bases not matched to a gene: 5. The CDR3 covers 15 residues. From germline, CDR1 is SGHRS and CDR2 YFSETQ.